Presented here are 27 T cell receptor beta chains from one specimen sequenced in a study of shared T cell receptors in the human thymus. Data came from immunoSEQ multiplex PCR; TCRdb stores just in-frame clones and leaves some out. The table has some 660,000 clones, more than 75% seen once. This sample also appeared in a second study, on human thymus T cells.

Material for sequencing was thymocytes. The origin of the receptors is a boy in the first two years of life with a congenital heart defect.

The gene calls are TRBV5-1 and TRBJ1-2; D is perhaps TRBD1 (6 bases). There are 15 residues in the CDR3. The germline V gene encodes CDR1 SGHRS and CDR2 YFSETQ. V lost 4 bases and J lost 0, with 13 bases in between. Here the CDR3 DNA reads TGCGCCAGCAGCCATCAGGGACATACTAACTATGGCTACACCTTC. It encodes CASSHQGHTNYGYTF.

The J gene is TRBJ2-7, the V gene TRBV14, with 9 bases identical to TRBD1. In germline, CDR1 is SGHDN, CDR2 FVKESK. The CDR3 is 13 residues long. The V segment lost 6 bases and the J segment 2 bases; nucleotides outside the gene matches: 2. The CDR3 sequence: CASSRTGAYEQYF. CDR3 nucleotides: TGTGCCAGCAGTAGGACAGGGGCCTACGAGCAGTACTTC. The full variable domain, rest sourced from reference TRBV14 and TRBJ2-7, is EAGVTQFPSHSVIEKGQTVTLRCDPISGHDNLYWYRRVMGKEIKFLLHFVKESKQDESGMPNNRFLAERTGGTYSTLKVQPAELEDSGVYFCASSRTGAYEQYFGPGTRLTVT.

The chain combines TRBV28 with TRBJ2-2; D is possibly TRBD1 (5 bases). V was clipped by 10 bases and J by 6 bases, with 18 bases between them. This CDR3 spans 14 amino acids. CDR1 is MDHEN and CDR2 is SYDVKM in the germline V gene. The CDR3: CATLLGRPPGELFF. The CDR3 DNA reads TGTGCCACACTGTTGGGGCGACCCCCCGGGGAGCTGTTTTTT.

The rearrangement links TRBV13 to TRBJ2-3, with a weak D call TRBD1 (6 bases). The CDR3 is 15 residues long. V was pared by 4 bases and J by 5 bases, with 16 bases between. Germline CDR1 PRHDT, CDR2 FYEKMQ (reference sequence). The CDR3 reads CASSSHRDLEDTQYF. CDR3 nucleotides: TGTGCCAGCAGCTCTCACAGGGATCTCGAAGATACGCAGTATTTT. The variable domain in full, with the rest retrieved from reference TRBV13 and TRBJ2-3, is AAGVIQSPRHLIKEKRETATLKCYPIPRHDTVYWYQQGPGQDPQFLISFYEKMQSDKGSIPDRFSAQQFSDYHSELNMSSLELGDSALYFCASSSHRDLEDTQYFGPGTRLTVL.

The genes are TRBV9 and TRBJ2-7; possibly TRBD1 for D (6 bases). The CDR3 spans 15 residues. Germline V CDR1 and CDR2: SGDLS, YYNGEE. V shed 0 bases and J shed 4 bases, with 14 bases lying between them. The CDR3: CASSVAEGVRYEQYF. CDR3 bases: TGTGCCAGCAGCGTAGCTGAGGGGGTTCGGTACGAGCAGTACTTC.

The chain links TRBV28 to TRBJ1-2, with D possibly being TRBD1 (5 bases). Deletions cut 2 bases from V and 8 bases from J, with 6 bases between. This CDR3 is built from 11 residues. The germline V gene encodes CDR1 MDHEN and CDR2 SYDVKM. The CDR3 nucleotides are TGTGCCAGCAGTTTAAAGGGGGGCTACACCTTC. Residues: CASSLKGGYTF.

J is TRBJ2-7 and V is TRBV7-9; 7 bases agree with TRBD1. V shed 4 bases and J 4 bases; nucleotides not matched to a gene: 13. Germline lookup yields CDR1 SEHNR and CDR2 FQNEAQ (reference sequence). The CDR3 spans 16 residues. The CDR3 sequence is CASSSMTGPAFYEQYF. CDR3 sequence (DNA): TGTGCCAGCAGCTCGATGACAGGGCCCGCGTTTTACGAGCAGTACTTC.

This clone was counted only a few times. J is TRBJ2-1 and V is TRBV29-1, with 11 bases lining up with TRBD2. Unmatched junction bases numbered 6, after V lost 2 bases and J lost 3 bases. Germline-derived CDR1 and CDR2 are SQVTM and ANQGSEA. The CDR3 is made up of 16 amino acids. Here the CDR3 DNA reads TGCAGCGTTGAACCTAGCGGGAGGTTGGGCTACAATGAGCAGTTCTTC. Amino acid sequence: CSVEPSGRLGYNEQFF.

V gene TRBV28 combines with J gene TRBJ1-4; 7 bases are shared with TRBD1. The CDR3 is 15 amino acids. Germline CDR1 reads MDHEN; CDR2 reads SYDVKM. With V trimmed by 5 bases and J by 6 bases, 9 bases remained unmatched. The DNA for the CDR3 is TGTGCCAGCAGTCCGACCCGGACAGGTGATGAAAAACTGTTTTTT. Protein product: CASSPTRTGDEKLFF.

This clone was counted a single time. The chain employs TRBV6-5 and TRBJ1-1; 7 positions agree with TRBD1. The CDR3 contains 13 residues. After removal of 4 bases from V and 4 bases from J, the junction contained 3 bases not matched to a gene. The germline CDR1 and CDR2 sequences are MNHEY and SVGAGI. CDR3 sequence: CASSSRGSTEAFF. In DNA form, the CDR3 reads TGTGCCAGCAGTTCCAGGGGGTCCACTGAAGCTTTCTTT.

CDR3: CASSSKAGASYNEQFF. The CDR3 DNA follows: TGTGCCAGCAGCTCGAAAGCGGGAGCATCCTACAATGAGCAGTTCTTC. V is TRBV7-2 and J is TRBJ2-1; 8 positions agree with TRBD2. Unmatched junction bases numbered 6, after V lost 4 bases and J lost 1 base. Germline CDR1 SGHTA, CDR2 FQGNSA. The CDR3 is 16 amino acids.

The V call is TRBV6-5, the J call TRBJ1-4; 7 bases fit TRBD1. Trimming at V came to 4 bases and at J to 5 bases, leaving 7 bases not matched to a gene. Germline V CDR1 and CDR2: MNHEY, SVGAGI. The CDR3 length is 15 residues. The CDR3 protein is CASSLQGGNNEKLFF. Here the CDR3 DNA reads TGTGCCAGCAGTTTGCAGGGGGGAAACAATGAAAAACTGTTTTTT.

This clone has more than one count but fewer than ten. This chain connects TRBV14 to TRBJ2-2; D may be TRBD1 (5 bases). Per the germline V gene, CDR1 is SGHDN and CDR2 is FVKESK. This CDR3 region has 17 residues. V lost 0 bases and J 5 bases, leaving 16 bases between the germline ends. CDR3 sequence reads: CASSQDGGGHVTGELFF. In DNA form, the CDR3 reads TGTGCCAGCAGCCAAGATGGCGGCGGACACGTAACCGGGGAGCTGTTTTTT.

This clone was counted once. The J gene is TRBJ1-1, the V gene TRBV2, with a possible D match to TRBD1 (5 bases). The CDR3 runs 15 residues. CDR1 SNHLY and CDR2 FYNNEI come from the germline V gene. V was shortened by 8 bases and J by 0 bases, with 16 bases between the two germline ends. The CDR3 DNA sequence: TGTGCCAGCCCACCCCGGACAAGATTGAACACTGAAGCTTTCTTT. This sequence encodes CASPPRTRLNTEAFF. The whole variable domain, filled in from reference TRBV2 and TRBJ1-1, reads EPEVTQTPSHQVTQMGQEVILRCVPISNHLYFYWYRQILGQKVEFLVSFYNNEISEKSEIFDDQFSVERPDGSNFTLKIRSTKLEDSAMYFCASPPRTRLNTEAFFGQGTRLTVV.

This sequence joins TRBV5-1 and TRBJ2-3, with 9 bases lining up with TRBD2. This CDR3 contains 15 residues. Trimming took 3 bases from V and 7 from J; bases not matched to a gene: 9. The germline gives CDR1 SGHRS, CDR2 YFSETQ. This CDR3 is CASSSGGGAPNTQYF. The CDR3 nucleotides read TGCGCCAGCAGCTCTGGCGGGGGGGCTCCAAATACGCAGTATTTT.

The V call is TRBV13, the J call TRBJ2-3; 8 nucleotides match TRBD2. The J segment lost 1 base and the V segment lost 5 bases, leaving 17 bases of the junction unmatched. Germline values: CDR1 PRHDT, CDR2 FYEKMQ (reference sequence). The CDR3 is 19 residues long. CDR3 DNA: TGTGCCAGCAGCCCGTCGGCGGGGGGCCTAATCGGGCGCACAGATACGCAGTATTTT. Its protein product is CASSPSAGGLIGRTDTQYF.

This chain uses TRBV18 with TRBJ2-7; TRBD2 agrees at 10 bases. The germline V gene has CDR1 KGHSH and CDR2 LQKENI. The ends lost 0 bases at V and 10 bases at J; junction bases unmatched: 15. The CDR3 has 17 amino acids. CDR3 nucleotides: TGTGCCAGCTCACCACCGCCTAGCGGGAGTTTCCGAGGGGTTCAGTACTTC. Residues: CASSPPPSGSFRGVQYF.

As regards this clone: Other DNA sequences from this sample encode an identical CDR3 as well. The CDR3 DNA is TGTGCCTGGAGTCCCAGGGTGGGGAATTCACCCCTCCACTTT. This gives the protein CAWSPRVGNSPLHF. V and J are TRBV30 and TRBJ1-6, with D possibly being TRBD1 (5 bases). The CDR3 runs 14 residues. V was trimmed by 2 bases and J by 7 bases, leaving 12 bases between them. Germline-derived CDR1 and CDR2 are GTSNPN and SVGIG (reference sequence).

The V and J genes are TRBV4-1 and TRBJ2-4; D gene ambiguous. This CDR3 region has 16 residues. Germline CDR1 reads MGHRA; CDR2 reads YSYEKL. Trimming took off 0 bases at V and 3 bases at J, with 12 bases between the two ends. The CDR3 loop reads CASSQERRDLKNIQYF. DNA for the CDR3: TGCGCCAGCAGCCAAGAGAGGAGAGACCTCAAAAACATTCAGTACTTC.

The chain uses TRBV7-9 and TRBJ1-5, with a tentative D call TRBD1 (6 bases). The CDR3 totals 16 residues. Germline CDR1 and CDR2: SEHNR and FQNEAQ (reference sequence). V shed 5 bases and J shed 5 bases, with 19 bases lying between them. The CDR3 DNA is TGTGCCAGCAGCCTGATGGGGGGGGCGGTGGATCAGCCCCAGCATTTT. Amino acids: CASSLMGGAVDQPQHF.

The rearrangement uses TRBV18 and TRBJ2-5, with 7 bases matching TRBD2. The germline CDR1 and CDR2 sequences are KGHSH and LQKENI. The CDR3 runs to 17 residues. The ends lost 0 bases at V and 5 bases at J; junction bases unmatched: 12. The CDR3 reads CASSPPKGGPKPETQYF. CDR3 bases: TGTGCCAGCTCACCACCAAAGGGAGGGCCTAAACCCGAGACCCAGTACTTC.

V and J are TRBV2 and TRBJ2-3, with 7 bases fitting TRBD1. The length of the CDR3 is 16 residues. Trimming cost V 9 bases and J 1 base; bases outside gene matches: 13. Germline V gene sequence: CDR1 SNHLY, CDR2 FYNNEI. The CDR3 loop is CARARQGDFGTDTQYF. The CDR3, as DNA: TGTGCCAGGGCTCGGCAGGGGGATTTTGGCACAGATACGCAGTATTTT.

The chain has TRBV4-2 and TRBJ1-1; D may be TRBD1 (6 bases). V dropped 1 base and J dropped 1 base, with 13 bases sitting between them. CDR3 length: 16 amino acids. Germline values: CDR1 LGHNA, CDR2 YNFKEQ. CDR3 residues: CASSQGPPGQNTEAFF. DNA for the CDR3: TGTGCCAGCAGCCAAGGGCCCCCGGGACAGAACACTGAAGCTTTCTTT.

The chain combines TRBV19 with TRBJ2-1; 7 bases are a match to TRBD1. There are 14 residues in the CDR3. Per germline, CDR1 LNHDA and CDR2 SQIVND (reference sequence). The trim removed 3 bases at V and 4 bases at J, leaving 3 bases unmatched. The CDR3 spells CASSIRDRYNEQFF. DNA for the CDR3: TGTGCCAGTAGTATCCGGGACAGATACAATGAGCAGTTCTTC.

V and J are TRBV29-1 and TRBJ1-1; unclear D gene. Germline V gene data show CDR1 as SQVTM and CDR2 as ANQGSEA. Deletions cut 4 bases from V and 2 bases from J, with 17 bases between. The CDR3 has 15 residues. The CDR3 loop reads CSVGLGSRGNTEAFF. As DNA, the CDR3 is TGCAGCGTTGGGCTCGGTTCCCGGGGAAACACTGAAGCTTTCTTT.

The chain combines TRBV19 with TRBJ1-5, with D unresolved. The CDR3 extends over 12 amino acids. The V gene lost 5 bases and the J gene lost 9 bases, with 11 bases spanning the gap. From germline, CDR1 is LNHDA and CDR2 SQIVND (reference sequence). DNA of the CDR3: TGTGCCAGTAGTGACACGGGGAGGCCCCAGCATTTT. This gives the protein CASSDTGRPQHF.

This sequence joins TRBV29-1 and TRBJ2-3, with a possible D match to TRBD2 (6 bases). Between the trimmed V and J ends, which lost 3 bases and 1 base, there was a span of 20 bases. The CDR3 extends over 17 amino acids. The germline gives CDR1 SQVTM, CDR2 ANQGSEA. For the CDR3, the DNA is TGCAGCGTTGAGCCGGGGGTCTCTTACAAAGGCACAGATACGCAGTATTTT. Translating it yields CSVEPGVSYKGTDTQYF.